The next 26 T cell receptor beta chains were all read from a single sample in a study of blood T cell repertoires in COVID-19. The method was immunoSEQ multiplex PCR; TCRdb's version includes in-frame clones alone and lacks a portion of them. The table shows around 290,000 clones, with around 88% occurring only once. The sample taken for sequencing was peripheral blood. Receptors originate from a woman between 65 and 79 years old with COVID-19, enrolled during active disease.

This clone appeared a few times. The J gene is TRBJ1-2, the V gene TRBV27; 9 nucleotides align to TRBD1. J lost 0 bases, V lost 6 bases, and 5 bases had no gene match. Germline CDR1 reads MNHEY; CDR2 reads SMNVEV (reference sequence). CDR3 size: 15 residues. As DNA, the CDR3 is TGTGCCAGCAGACCTCGGACAGGGGCTAACTATGGCTACACCTTC. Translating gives CASRPRTGANYGYTF.

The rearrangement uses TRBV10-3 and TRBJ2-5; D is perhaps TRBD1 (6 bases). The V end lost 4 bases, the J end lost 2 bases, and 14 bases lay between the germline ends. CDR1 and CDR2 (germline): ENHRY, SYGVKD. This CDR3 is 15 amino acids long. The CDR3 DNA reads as TGTGCCATCAGTGTTACCGGGACAACTCAAGAGACCCAGTACTTC. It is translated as CAISVTGTTQETQYF.

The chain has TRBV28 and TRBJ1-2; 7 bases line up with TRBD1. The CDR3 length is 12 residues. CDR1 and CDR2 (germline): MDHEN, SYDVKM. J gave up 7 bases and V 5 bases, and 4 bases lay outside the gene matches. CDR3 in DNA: TGTGCCAGCAGTCCAGGGGGATCTGGCTACACCTTC. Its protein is CASSPGGSGYTF.

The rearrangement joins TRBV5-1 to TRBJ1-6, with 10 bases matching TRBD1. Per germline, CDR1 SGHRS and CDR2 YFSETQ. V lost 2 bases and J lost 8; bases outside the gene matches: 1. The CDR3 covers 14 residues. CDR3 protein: CASSFGTGDSPLHF. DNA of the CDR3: TGCGCCAGCAGCTTTGGGACAGGGGATTCACCCCTCCACTTT.

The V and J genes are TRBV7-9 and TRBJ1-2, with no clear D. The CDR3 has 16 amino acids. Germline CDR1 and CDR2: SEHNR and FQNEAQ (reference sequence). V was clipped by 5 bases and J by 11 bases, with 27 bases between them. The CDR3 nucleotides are TGTGCCAGCAGCCTCCGCTGGGATATCGTCCTATGGAGGTACACCTTC. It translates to CASSLRWDIVLWRYTF.

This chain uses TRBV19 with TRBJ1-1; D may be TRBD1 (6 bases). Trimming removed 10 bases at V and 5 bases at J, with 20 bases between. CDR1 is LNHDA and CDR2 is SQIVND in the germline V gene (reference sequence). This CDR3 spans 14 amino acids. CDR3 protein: CATKGGERGTEAFF. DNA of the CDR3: TGTGCCACCAAGGGGGGGGAACGGGGAACTGAAGCTTTCTTT.

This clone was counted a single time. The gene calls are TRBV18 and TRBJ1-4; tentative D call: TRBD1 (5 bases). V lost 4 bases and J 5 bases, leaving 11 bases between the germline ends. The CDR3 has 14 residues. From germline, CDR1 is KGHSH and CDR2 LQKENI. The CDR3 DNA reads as TGTGCCAGCTCACTAAGACAGACAAATGAAAAACTGTTTTTT. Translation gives CASSLRQTNEKLFF.

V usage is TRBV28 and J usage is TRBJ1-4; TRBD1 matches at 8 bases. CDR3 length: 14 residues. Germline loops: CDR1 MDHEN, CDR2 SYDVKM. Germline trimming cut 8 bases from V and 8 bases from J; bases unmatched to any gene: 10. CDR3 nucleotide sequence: TGTGCCAGCGGCTCCGGGACAGGACTCGAAAAACTGTTTTTT. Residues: CASGSGTGLEKLFF.

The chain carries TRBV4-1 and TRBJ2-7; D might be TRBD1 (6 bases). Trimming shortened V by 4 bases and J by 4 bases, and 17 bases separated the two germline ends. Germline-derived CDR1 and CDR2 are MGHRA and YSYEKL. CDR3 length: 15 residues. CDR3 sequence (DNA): TGCGCCAGCAGCCTCCGCTTAGACAGGACGTACGAGCAGTACTTC. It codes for CASSLRLDRTYEQYF.

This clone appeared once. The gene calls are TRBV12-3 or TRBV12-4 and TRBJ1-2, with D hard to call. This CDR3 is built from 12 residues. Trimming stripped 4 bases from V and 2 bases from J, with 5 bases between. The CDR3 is CASSSFNYGYTF. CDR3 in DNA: TGTGCCAGCAGTTCCTTCAACTATGGCTACACCTTC.

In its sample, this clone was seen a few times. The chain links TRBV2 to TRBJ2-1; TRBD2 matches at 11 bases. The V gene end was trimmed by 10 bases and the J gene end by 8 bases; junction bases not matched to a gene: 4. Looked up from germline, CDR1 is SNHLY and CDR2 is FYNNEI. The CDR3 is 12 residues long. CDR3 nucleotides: TGTGCCATTAGCGGGGGGGCCGATGAGCAGTTCTTC. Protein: CAISGGADEQFF.

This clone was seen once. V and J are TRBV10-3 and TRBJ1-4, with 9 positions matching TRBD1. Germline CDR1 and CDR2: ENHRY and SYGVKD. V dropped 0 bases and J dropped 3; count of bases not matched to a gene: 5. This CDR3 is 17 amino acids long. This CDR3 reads CAISESTGGAANEKLFF. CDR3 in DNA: TGTGCCATCAGTGAGTCTACAGGGGGCGCAGCTAATGAAAAACTGTTTTTT.

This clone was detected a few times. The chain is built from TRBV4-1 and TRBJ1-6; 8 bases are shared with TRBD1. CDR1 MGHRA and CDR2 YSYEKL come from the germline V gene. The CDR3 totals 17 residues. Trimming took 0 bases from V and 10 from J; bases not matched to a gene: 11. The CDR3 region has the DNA TGCGCCAGCAGCCAAGAGGGGACAGGTACTGCTCGCTCACCCCTCCACTTT. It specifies CASSQEGTGTARSPLHF.

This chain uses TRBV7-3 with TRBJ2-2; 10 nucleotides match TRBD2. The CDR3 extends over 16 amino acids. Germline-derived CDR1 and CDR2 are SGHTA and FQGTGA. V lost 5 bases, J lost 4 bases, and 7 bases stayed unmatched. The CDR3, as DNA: TGTGCCAGCAGCCCCCCAAGCGGGGGGGGCACCGGGGAGCTGTTTTTT. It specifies CASSPPSGGGTGELFF.

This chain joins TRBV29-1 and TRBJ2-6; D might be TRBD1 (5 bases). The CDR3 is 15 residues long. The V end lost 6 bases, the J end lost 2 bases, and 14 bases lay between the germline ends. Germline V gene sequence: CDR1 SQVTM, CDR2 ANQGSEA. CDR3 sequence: CSVGTQGAGANVLTF. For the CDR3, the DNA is TGCAGCGTAGGAACGCAGGGTGCTGGGGCCAACGTCCTGACTTTC.

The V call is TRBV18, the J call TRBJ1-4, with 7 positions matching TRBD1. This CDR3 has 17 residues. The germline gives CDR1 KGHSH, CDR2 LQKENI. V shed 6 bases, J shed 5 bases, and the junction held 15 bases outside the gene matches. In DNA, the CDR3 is TGTGCCAGCTCCGCTAAAACCTCGGACAGGCCAAATGAAAAACTGTTTTTT. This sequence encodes CASSAKTSDRPNEKLFF.

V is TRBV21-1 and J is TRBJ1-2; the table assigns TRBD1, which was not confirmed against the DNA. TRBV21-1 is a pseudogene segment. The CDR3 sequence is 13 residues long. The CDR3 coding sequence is TGTGCCAGCAGCAAATGGGCAGACTATGGCTACACCTTC. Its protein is CASSKWADYGYTF.

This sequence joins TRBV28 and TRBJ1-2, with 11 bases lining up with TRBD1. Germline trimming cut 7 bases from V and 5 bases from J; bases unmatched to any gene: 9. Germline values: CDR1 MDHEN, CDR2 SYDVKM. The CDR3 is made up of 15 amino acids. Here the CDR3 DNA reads TGTGCCAGCACCCAGGGGTGGGACAGGGGGTATGGCTACACCTTC. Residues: CASTQGWDRGYGYTF.

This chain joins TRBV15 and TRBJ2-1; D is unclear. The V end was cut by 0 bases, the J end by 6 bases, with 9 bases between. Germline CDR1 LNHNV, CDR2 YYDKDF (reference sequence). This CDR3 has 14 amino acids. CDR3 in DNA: TGTGCCACCAGCAGAGATCGAGTCCTCAATGAGCAGTTCTTC. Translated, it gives CATSRDRVLNEQFF. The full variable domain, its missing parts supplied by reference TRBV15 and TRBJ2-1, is DAMVIQNPRYQVTQFGKPVTLSCSQTLNHNVMYWYQQKSSQAPKLLFHYYDKDFNNEADTPDNFQSRRPNTSFCFLDIRSPGLGDTAMYLCATSRDRVLNEQFFGPGTRLTVL.

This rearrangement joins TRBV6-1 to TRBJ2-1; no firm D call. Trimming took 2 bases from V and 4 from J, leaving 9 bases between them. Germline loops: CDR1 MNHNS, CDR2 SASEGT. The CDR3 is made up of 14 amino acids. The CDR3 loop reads CASSEITFYNEQFF. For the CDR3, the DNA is TGTGCCAGCAGTGAAATCACTTTTTACAATGAGCAGTTCTTC.

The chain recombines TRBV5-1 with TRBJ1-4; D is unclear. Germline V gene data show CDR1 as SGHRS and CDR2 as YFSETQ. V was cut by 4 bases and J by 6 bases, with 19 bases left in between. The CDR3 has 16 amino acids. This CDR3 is CASSQGLSGGDEKLFF. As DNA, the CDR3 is TGCGCCAGCAGCCAAGGGTTGTCAGGCGGGGATGAAAAACTGTTTTTT.

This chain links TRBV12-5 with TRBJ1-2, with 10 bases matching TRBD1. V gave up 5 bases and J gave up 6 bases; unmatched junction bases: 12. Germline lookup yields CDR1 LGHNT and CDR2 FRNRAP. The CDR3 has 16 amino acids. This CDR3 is CASGPPSPGTGDGYTF. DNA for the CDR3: TGTGCTAGTGGTCCGCCCAGTCCCGGGACAGGGGATGGCTACACCTTC.

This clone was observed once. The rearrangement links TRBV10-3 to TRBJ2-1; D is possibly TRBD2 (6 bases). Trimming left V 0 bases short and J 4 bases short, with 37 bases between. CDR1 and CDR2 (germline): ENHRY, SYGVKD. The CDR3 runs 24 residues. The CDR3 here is CAISESLLRGVRDDRGTTYNEQFF. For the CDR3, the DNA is TGTGCCATCAGTGAGTCTCTTCTTAGGGGTGTCCGGGACGATCGGGGGACGACTTACAATGAGCAGTTCTTC.

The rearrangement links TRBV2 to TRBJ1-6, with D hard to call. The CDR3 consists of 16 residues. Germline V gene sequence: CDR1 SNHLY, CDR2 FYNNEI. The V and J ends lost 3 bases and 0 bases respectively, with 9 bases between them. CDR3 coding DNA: TGTGCCAGCAGTGAGATGAGGTACTCCTATAATTCACCCCTCCACTTT. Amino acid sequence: CASSEMRYSYNSPLHF.

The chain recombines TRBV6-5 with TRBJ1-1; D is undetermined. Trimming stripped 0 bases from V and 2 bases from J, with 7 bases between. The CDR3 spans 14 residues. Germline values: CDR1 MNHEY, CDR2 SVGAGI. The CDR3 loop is CASSYSRGNTEAFF. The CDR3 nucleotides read TGTGCCAGCAGTTACTCGCGGGGAAACACTGAAGCTTTCTTT.

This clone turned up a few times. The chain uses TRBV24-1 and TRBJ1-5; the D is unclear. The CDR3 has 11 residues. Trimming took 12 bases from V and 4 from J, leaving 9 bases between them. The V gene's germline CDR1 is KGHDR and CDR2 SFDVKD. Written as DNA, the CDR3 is TGTGCCTCCTTTGAGAATCAGCCCCAGCATTTT. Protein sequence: CASFENQPQHF.